This TCR beta chain was identified during a study of T cells after posttransplantation cyclophosphamide. Methotrexate plus calcineurin inhibitor accompanied controls' myeloablative marrow transplants; sampling was 1 year later. Sequencing used immunoSEQ multiplex PCR; TCRdb keeps in-frame clones, though not all of them. Of approximately 10,000 clones in the sample, 70% to 90% were seen once. Germline-derived CDR1 and CDR2 are MNHEY and SMNVEV (reference sequence). Trimming took off 3 bases at V and 7 bases at J, with 9 bases between the two ends. The CDR3 is 12 residues long. Specimen: PBMCs, collected just over 440 days after allogeneic stem cell transplant with calcineurin inhibitor and methotrexate. This TCR was sampled from a male patient aged 45-59 years who received an allogeneic stem cell transplant from an unrelated donor, was CMV-positive, and had chronic GVHD only. Part of the T cells may come from the graft donor. V and J are TRBV27 and TRBJ1-2; D may be TRBD1 (5 bases). CDR3 DNA sequence: TGTGCCAGCAGTTTTCCCGGGGGTGGCTACACCTTC. Protein sequence: CASSFPGGGYTF.